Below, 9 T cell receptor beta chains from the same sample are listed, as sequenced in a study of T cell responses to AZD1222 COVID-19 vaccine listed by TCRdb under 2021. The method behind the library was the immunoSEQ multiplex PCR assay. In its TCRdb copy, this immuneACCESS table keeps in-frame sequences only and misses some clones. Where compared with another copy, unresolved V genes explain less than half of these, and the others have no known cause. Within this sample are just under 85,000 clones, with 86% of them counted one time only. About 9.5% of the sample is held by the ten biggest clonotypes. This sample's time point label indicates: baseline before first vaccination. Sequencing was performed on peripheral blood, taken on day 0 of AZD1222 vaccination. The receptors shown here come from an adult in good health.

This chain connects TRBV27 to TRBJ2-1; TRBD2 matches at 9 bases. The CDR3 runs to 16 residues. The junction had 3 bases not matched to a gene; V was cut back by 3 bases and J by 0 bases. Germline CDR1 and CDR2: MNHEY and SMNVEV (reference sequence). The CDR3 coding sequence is TGTGCCAGCAGTTTTAGCGGGGGCCTCTCCTACAATGAGCAGTTCTTC. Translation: CASSFSGGLSYNEQFF.

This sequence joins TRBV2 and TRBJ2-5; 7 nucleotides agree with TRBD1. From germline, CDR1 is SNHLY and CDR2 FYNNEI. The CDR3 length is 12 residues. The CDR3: CGLTGAQETQYF. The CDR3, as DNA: TGTGGACTAACAGGGGCCCAAGAGACCCAGTACTTC.

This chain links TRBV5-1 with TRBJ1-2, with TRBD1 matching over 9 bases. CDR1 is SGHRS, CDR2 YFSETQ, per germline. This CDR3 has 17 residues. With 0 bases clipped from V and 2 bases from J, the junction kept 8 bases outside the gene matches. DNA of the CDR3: TGCGCCAGCAGCTTGGATAGGACAGGGGAAGAGAACTATGGCTACACCTTC. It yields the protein CASSLDRTGEENYGYTF.

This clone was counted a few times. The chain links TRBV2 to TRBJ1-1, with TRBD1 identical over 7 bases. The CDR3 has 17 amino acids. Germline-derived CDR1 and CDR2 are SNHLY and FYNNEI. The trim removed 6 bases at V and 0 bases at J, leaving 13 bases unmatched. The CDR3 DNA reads TGTGCCAGCAGCTACAGCGGGACAGCCTTACTGAACACTGAAGCTTTCTTT. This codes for CASSYSGTALLNTEAFF. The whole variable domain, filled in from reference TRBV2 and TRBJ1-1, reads EPEVTQTPSHQVTQMGQEVILRCVPISNHLYFYWYRQILGQKVEFLVSFYNNEISEKSEIFDDQFSVERPDGSNFTLKIRSTKLEDSAMYFCASSYSGTALLNTEAFFGQGTRLTVV.

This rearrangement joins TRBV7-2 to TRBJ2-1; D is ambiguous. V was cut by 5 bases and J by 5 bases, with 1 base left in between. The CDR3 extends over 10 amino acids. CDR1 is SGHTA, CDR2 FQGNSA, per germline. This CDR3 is CASSHNEQFF. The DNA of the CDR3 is TGTGCCAGCAGCCACAATGAGCAGTTCTTC.

The CDR3 region is CASSSGLAGERDNEQFF. DNA of the CDR3: TGTGCCAGCAGCTCGGGACTAGCGGGAGAGAGGGACAATGAGCAGTTCTTC. The gene calls are TRBV11-3 and TRBJ2-1, with 14 bases lining up with TRBD2. Germline V gene data show CDR1 as SGHNT and CDR2 as YENEEA. Trimming took 4 bases from V and 5 from J; bases not matched to a gene: 7. The CDR3 extends over 17 amino acids. The variable domain in full, completed from reference TRBV11-3 and TRBJ2-1, reads EAGVVQSPRYKIIEKKQPVAFWCNPISGHNTLYWYLQNLGQGPELLIRYENEEAVDDSQLPKDRFSAERLKGVDSTLKIQPAELGDSAVYLCASSSGLAGERDNEQFFGPGTRLTVL.

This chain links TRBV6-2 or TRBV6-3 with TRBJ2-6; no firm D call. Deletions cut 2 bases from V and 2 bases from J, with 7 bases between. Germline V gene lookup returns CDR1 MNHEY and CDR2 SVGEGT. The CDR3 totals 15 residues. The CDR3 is CASSYNGAGANVLTF. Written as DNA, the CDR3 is TGTGCCAGCAGTTACAATGGGGCTGGGGCCAACGTCCTGACTTTC.

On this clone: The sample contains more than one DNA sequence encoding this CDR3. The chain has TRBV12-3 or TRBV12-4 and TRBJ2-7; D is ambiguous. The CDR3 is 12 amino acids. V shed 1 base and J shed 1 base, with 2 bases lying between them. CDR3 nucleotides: TGTGCCAGCAGTTTAGGTTCCTACGAGCAGTACTTC. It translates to CASSLGSYEQYF.

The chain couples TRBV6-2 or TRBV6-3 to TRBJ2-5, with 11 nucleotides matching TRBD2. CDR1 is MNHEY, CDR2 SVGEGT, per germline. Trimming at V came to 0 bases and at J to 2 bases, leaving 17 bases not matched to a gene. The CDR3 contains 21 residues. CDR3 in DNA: TGTGCCAGCAGTTACTCGACCCCTAGCGGGAGGTCGCTGGGGCATCAAGAGACCCAGTACTTC. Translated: CASSYSTPSGRSLGHQETQYF.